This paragraph covers one TCR beta chain sequence. Its target is not known. The data derive from a study of radiotherapy plus CTLA-4 blockade in lung cancer. Study context: Across the patients, objective responses occurred in approximately 18%, and disease control in 30% to 40%.

Study-wide points: Tumor-origin TCR clones grew in blood after radiotherapy plus ipilimumab.

CDR1 and CDR2 from the germline V gene are LNHDA and SQIVND (reference sequence). The CDR3 consists of 14 residues. V was shortened by 5 bases and J by 8 bases, with 18 bases between the two germline ends. Sequencing used immunoSEQ multiplex PCR; TCRdb keeps in-frame clones, though not all of them. The sample records about 31,000 clones, over 60% being singletons. The clonotype originates from a human donor with non-small cell lung cancer whose response to radiotherapy plus ipilimumab could not be evaluated. The chain employs TRBV19 and TRBJ1-2, with D unresolved. The sequences come from peripheral blood, collected from a patient treated with radiotherapy plus ipilimumab. CDR3 coding DNA: TGTGCCAGTAGTCGCGACGGGAAACAAACGGGCTACACCTTC. Its translation: CASSRDGKQTGYTF.